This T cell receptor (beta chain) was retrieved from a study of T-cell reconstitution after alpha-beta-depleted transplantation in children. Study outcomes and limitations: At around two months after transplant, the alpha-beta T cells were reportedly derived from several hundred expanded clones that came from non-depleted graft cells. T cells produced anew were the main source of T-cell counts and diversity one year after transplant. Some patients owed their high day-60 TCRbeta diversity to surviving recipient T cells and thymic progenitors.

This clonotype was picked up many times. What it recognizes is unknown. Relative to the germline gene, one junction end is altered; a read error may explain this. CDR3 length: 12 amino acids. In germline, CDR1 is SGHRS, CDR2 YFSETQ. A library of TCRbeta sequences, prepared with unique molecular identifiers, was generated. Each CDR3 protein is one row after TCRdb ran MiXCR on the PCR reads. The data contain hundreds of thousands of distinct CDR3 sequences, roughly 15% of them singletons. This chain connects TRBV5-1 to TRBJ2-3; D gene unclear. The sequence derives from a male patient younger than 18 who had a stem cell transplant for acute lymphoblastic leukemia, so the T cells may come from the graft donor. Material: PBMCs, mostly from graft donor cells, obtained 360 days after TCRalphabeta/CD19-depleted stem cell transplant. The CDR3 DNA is TGTGCCAGCAGCCCCCACACAGATACGCAGTATTTT. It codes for CASSPHTDTQYF.